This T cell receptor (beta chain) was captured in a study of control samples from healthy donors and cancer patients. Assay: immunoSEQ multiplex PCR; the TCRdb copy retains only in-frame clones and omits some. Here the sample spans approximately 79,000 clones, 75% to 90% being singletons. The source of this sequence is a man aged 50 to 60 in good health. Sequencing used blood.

CDR3 protein: CASSEGRYYEQYF. CDR3 in DNA: TGTGCCAGTAGTGAGGGCAGGTACTACGAGCAGTACTTC. This chain joins TRBV19 and TRBJ2-7, with D possibly TRBD2 on 5 matching bases. The V gene lost 5 bases and the J gene lost 3 bases, with 11 bases spanning the gap. The germline V gene encodes CDR1 LNHDA and CDR2 SQIVND (reference sequence). CDR3 length equals 13 residues.